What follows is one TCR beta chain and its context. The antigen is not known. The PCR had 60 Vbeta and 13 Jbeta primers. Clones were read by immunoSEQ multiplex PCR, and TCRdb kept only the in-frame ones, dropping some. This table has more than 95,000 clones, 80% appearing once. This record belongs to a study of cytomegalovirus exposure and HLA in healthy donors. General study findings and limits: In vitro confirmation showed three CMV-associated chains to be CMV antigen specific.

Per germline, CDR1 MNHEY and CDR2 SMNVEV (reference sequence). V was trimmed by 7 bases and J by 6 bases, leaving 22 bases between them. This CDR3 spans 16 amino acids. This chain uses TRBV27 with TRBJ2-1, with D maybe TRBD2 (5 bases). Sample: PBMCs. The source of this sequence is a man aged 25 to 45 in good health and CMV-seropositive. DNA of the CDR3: TGTGCCAGCACTCGAACGGGCCAGGAGGCCCTCAATGAGCAGTTCTTC. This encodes CASTRTGQEALNEQFF.